This T cell receptor beta chain was captured by sequencing in a study of CD4 T cells in relation to SARS-CoV-2 and coronaviruses (dated by TCRdb to the early 2020s). Concerning the study at large: Across all 12 patients in the full convalescent cohort, ages ranged from roughly 21 to 75 years, with a median of 38. The approximately twelve convalescent patients included 8 males and 4 females; two subjects were Hispanic. Using patient-derived lymphoblastoid cell lines, the shared crossreactive spike epitopes were mapped to their HLA restriction. At the level of individual TCR clonotypes, the study evaluated whether memory CD4+ T cells crossreact between the spike proteins of SARS-CoV-2 and those of common cold coronaviruses. The Adaptive Biotechnologies TCR-sequencing kit was used for samples from three pre-COVID donors and for the naive versus memory experiments, whereas the other data were Illumina-based. A different TCR-beta assay, based on Illumina, was used to sequence expansion assays from other donors in the study. The full study reports these points: Crossreactive clones showed significantly weaker SARS-CoV-2-driven expansion than monoreactive clones, consistent with antigenic imprinting. No donor contributed both pre-pandemic and post-infection samples, which limited tracing the source of pre-existing responses. About 65% of donors had memory CD4+ clonotypes that crossrecognized SARS-CoV-2 and at least one common cold coronavirus spike. Naive versus memory sequencing indicated that memory recall responses, rather than primary responses primed during culture, are detected by the assay. Crossreactivity analysis centred on spike protein, so crossreactivity against other viral proteins was not assessed. Small numbers of patients and of tested TCRs were a limitation of the study.

Uncultured naive and memory CD4+ T cell DNA received deep-resolution immunoSEQ TCR-beta sequencing. The authors processed their data as follows. Preprocessing removed nonproductive sequences and CDR3s not starting with C, not ending with F or W, or shorter than 7 amino acids. Cultured and uncultured naive and memory CD4+ repertoires were searched for previously identified spike- and CEF-reactive CDR3s. After three terminal residues were trimmed from each end, CDR3 homology was quantified as pairwise Levenshtein distance using the stringdist R package. TCRdb limited this immuneACCESS table to in-frame rearrangements with V and J called. A share of clones is missing; checked studies link under half to unresolved V genes, and the rest is unexplained. V and J calls and clone size are as listed in that table; D and trimming were resolved from the DNA. The sample table lists tens of thousands of clones, approximately 85% of them with a count of one. The top ten hold roughly 3% of the sample.

V is pared back by 4 bases and J by 4 bases, with 18 bases lying between the germline termini. The CDR3, cysteine through phenylalanine, is 15 amino acids long. CDR3 DNA only is kept here, 45 bases in frame from base 1. The germline V gene encodes CDR1 SGHDT and CDR2 YYEEEE. Of note for this clone: What antigen it recognizes has not been identified. No clone much larger than this one lies a single base away; base qualities are absent.

Naive and memory CD4+ T cells were separated from cryopreserved PBMCs by CD4 enrichment followed by EasySep naive CD4+ T cell enrichment. Ficoll-Paque PLUS gradient centrifugation was used to isolate PBMCs from leukapheresis product or whole blood. PBMCs were either cryopreserved at -140 degrees C or used fresh in the expansion assay. The QIAamp Micro DNA Kit was used to extract genomic DNA from the CD4+ T cells. The sample consisted of memory CD4+ T cells from PBMCs. The intended sense of this specimen's cell subset or site label: memory (non-naive) CD4+ T cells. The sequence links TRBV5-6 to TRBJ2-7, with a tentative D gene TRBD2 over 5 matching bases. The clonotype was recovered from an adult with COVID-19. This receptor has the CDR3 CASSPLAGIQYEQYF. The nucleotide sequence is TGTGCCAGCAGCCCCTTGGCGGGCATTCAATACGAGCAGTACTTC.